A few counts support the clone carrying this TCR beta chain. Its matching antigen is unknown. At one end, the junction sequence differs from germline, possibly due to a read error. This sample is drawn from a study of response to subunit inactivated influenza vaccine. Study-wide findings and caveats: Each seasonal influenza vaccination recruits few new T cells, the authors suggested.

TCRdb passed the RT-PCR reads through MiXCR, listing each CDR3 protein once. This sample has some 480,000 distinct CDR3 sequences, with over 9.5% found just once. The CDR3 runs to 14 residues. Germline assignment: CDR1 SSHAT and CDR2 FNYEAQ (reference sequence). This clonotype was sampled from a man aged 50 to 59 who received an inactivated influenza vaccine. This chain joins TRBV7-7 and TRBJ2-3; TRBD1 is a possible D gene (5 bases). Sequencing used PBMCs from blood, obtained 35 to 45 days after vaccination. The CDR3 DNA reads TGTGCTAGCAGCCCCCTCGACAGTTCGGATACGCAGTATTTT. This encodes CASSPLDSSDTQYF.